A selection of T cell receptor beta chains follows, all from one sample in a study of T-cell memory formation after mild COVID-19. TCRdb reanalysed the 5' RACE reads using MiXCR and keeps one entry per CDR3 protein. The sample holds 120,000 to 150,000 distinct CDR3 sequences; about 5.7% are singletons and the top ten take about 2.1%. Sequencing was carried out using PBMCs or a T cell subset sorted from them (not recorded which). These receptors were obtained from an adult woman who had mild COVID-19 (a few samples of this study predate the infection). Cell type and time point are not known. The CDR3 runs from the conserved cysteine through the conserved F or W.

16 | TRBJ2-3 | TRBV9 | CASSTAPGGRADTQYF
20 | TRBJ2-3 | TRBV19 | CASSFPFQGKLTSETDTQYF
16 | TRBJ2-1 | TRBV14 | CASSQEADPSYNEQFF
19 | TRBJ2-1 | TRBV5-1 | CASSFPLRGGAGTYNEQFF
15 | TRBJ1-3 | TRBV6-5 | CASSPLNRVGNTIYF
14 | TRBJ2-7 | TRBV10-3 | CAITKGVGAYEQYF
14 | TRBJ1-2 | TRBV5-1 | CASSTGTVSYGYTF
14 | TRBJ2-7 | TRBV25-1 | CASIRSEGSYEQYF
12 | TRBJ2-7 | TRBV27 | CASSLTGSEQYF
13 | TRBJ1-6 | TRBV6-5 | CASSYGITTPLHF
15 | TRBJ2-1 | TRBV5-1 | CASRPQGGSINEQFF
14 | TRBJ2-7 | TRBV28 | CASSLSQGSYEQYF
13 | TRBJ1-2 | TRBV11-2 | CASRPTGGNGYTF
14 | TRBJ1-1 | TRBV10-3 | CAISESTGQGRTFF
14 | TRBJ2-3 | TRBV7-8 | CASVLSGVADTQYF
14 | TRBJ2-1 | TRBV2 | CASRLTSGNNEQFF
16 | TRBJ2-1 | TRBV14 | CASSQDLFSSYNEQFF
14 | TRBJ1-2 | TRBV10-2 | CASSESTDGWSYTF
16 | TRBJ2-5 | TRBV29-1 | CSAARGPGTGVETQYF
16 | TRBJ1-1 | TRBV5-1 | CASSLVLGGQATEAFF
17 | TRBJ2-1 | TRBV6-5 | CASSYSYRTGGHNEQFF
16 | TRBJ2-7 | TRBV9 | CASSPRVWDSSYEQYF
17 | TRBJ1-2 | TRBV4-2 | CASSRAVGGSSFYGYTF
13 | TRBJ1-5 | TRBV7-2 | CASSFWTSGPQHF
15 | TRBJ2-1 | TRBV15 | CATSAGSGVDNEQFF
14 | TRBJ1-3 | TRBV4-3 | CASSQDSARNTIYF
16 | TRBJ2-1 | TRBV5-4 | CASSPGTPVTNNEQFF
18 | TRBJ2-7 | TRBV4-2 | CASSQAAYQREELYEQYF
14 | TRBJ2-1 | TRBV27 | CASRQTGTDGLRFF
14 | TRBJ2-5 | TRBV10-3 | CAISELGSRETQYF
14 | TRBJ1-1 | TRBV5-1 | CASSLDPANTEAFF
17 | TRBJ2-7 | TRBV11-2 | CASSPMLIGTGANEQYF
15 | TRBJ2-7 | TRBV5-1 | CASRLSGQALPEQYF
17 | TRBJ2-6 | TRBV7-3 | CASSKTPPGSGANVLTF
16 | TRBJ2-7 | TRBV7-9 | CASSLRLAELSYEQYF
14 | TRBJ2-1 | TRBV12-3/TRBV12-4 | CASSLGGNYNEQFF
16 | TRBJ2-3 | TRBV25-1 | CASSAPGSHSLDTQYF